These 19 T cell receptor beta chains came from one sample sequenced in a study of cytomegalovirus exposure and HLA in healthy donors. Researchers ran the PCR with 60 Vbeta and 13 Jbeta primers. Profiled with immunoSEQ multiplex PCR; TCRdb holds only in-frame clones, not every one. Counted here are under 150,000 clones, around a tenth occurring once; the ten biggest clones make up approximately 1.8%. The source material was PBMCs. Receptors were obtained from a male donor in good health and CMV-seronegative.

This clone was picked up a small number of times. The chain recombines TRBV9 with TRBJ2-1; unclear D gene. V dropped 4 bases and J dropped 5 bases, with 16 bases sitting between them. CDR3 size: 15 residues. Germline assignment: CDR1 SGDLS and CDR2 YYNGEE. This CDR3 is CASSPRSHMDNEQFF. The CDR3 DNA reads as TGTGCCAGCAGCCCGCGGAGCCACATGGACAATGAGCAGTTCTTC.

This clone was seen only a few times. The CDR3: CAISESGQGNTEAFF. The DNA for the CDR3 is TGTGCCATCAGTGAATCGGGACAGGGGAACACTGAAGCTTTCTTT. The J gene is TRBJ1-1, the V gene TRBV10-3; 9 bases are a match to TRBD1. Germline lookup yields CDR1 ENHRY and CDR2 SYGVKD. The V and J ends lost 3 bases and 1 base, in that order; junction bases with no gene match: 3. CDR3 length equals 15 residues.

This clone has more than one count but fewer than ten. V gene TRBV6-1 combines with J gene TRBJ2-7, with a possible D match to TRBD1 (5 bases). Trimming pared 1 base from V and 9 bases from J, leaving 16 bases between. Germline V gives CDR1 MNHNS, CDR2 SASEGT. The CDR3 length is 14 residues. CDR3 loop: CASSEGTGALRQYF. The CDR3 DNA reads TGTGCCAGCAGTGAAGGAACAGGCGCGTTACGGCAGTACTTC.

This clone was seen a handful of times. This chain links TRBV6-5 with TRBJ2-1; 7 bases match TRBD2. V trimming: 0 bases; J trimming: 0 bases; junction bases outside the gene matches: 2. This CDR3 contains 16 residues. Looked up from germline, CDR1 is MNHEY and CDR2 is SVGAGI. The CDR3 spells CASSYSGGSSYNEQFF. Here the CDR3 DNA reads TGTGCCAGCAGTTACTCGGGGGGGAGCTCCTACAATGAGCAGTTCTTC.

V and J are TRBV27 and TRBJ2-1; D not certain. V lost 5 bases to trimming and J lost 6 bases, with 17 bases between them. Germline CDR1 is MNHEY and CDR2 is SMNVEV (reference sequence). The CDR3 is 15 amino acids. The CDR3 region is CASSPGPSDANEQFF. CDR3 in DNA: TGTGCCAGCAGTCCTGGCCCGAGCGACGCCAATGAGCAGTTCTTC.

This clone was recorded a few times. The chain carries TRBV2 and TRBJ2-5, with TRBD1 identical over 8 bases. The ends lost 8 bases at V and 5 bases at J; junction bases unmatched: 13. The germline V gene encodes CDR1 SNHLY and CDR2 FYNNEI. This CDR3 has 15 residues. The CDR3 is CASHETGVSRETQYF. CDR3 coding DNA: TGTGCCAGCCACGAGACAGGGGTCTCAAGGGAGACCCAGTACTTC.

The chain employs TRBV7-2 and TRBJ2-1, with TRBD2 as a possible D gene (5 bases). The V end was cut by 3 bases, the J end by 0 bases, with 9 bases between. CDR3 length: 15 amino acids. Germline V gives CDR1 SGHTA, CDR2 FQGNSA. CDR3 nucleotides: TGTGCCAGCAGCTTTCGGCGGGTCTCCTACAATGAGCAGTTCTTC. This encodes CASSFRRVSYNEQFF.

This chain joins TRBV6-1 and TRBJ2-7, with a possible D match to TRBD2 (7 bases). The CDR3 spans 14 residues. Between the trimmed V and J ends, which lost 7 bases and 5 bases, there was a span of 18 bases. Germline-derived CDR1 and CDR2 are MNHNS and SASEGT. The CDR3 protein is CASTKGGGVDEQYF. The CDR3 DNA follows: TGTGCCAGCACTAAAGGGGGGGGAGTGGACGAGCAGTACTTC.

This clone was seen only a few times. The chain joins TRBV14 to TRBJ2-7; TRBD1 is a possible D gene (6 bases). The ends were cut back, 1 base at V and 6 bases at J, with 16 bases in the middle. Germline V gives CDR1 SGHDN, CDR2 FVKESK. The CDR3 covers 15 residues. The CDR3 DNA reads TGTGCCAGCAGCCAAGCCGGGACATGGGGCGCCGAGCAGTACTTC. Its protein is CASSQAGTWGAEQYF.

This clone was counted only a few times. The chain links TRBV11-2 to TRBJ1-2, with D perhaps TRBD1 (5 bases). The V gene's germline CDR1 is SGHAT and CDR2 FQNNGV. With 5 bases removed from V and 6 bases from J, the gap between germline ends came to 16 bases. The CDR3 runs to 14 residues. The CDR3 region is CASSRVGAVDGYTF. The CDR3 coding sequence is TGTGCCAGCAGCAGGGTTGGGGCAGTTGATGGCTACACCTTC.

The J gene is TRBJ2-1, the V gene TRBV19; D is perhaps TRBD2 (5 bases). V lost 7 bases to trimming and J lost 1 base, with 14 bases between them. Germline lookup yields CDR1 LNHDA and CDR2 SQIVND (reference sequence). This CDR3 is built from 15 residues. In DNA form, the CDR3 reads TGTGCCAGTACAAATACTAGGATTTCCTACAATGAGCAGTTCTTC. It translates to CASTNTRISYNEQFF.

The sample holds a few counts of this clone. This chain links TRBV28 with TRBJ1-2; 9 bases map to TRBD1. The CDR3 spans 15 residues. Losses at the gene ends were 2 bases for V and 4 bases for J; bases not matched to a gene: 5. In germline, CDR1 is MDHEN, CDR2 SYDVKM. CDR3 sequence (DNA): TGTGCCAGCAGTTTAGGGACAGGGAGGACCTATGGCTACACCTTC. Its protein product is CASSLGTGRTYGYTF.

This clone occurred a few times. The V and J genes are TRBV5-6 and TRBJ2-7; possibly TRBD2 for D (6 bases). The CDR3 runs 14 residues. V was cut by 6 bases and J by 2 bases, with 15 bases left in between. Germline V gene lookup returns CDR1 SGHDT and CDR2 YYEEEE. For the CDR3, the DNA is TGTGCCAGCACCCCCGCGGGGAGCCCCTACGAGCAGTACTTC. Translating gives CASTPAGSPYEQYF.

The table lists this clone with a few counts. The rearrangement uses TRBV6-5 and TRBJ1-4; the match to TRBD1 covers 8 bases. J gave up 4 bases and V 0 bases, and 4 bases lay outside the gene matches. The CDR3 runs 16 residues. Germline CDR1 is MNHEY and CDR2 is SVGAGI. The CDR3 DNA reads TGTGCCAGCAGTTACTCGGGGACAGGTTTTAATGAAAAACTGTTTTTT. Translated, it gives CASSYSGTGFNEKLFF.

This chain uses TRBV2 with TRBJ1-1; 9 bases line up with TRBD1. The CDR3 sequence is 15 residues long. The V gene's germline CDR1 is SNHLY and CDR2 FYNNEI. V dropped 6 bases and J dropped 6; count of bases not matched to a gene: 11. CDR3 sequence reads: CASSVAPGQGAEAFF. The CDR3, as DNA: TGTGCCAGCAGCGTCGCACCGGGACAGGGAGCTGAAGCTTTCTTT. The variable domain in full, with the rest retrieved from reference TRBV2 and TRBJ1-1, is EPEVTQTPSHQVTQMGQEVILRCVPISNHLYFYWYRQILGQKVEFLVSFYNNEISEKSEIFDDQFSVERPDGSNFTLKIRSTKLEDSAMYFCASSVAPGQGAEAFFGQGTRLTVV.

V is TRBV5-1 and J is TRBJ2-7; no clear D gene. V dropped 4 bases and J dropped 7 bases, with 12 bases sitting between them. CDR3 size: 12 residues. Germline V gene lookup returns CDR1 SGHRS and CDR2 YFSETQ. The CDR3 here is CASSLDLGEQYF. CDR3 in DNA: TGCGCCAGCAGCCTAGACCTTGGGGAGCAGTACTTC.

This chain joins TRBV6-5 and TRBJ2-2; D remains ambiguous. Trimming left V 0 bases short and J 2 bases short, with 4 bases between. The CDR3 extends over 14 amino acids. Per germline, CDR1 MNHEY and CDR2 SVGAGI. DNA of the CDR3: TGTGCCAGCAGTTACTCGAGCAACACCGGGGAGCTGTTTTTT. This gives the protein CASSYSSNTGELFF.

A few counts support this clone. The rearrangement links TRBV7-2 to TRBJ2-7, with 9 bases lining up with TRBD2. The CDR3 consists of 15 residues. The J segment lost 4 bases and the V segment lost 3 bases, leaving 7 bases of the junction unmatched. CDR1 and CDR2 from the germline V gene are SGHTA and FQGNSA. DNA of the CDR3: TGTGCCAGCAGCTTTGCGGGGGCGGGAGGGTACGAGCAGTACTTC. Protein product: CASSFAGAGGYEQYF.

This clone turned up a few times. V is TRBV18 and J is TRBJ1-4, with 7 bases that match TRBD1. V was pared by 6 bases and J by 7 bases, with 8 bases of the junction left unmatched. This CDR3 has 14 residues. Germline V gene sequence: CDR1 KGHSH, CDR2 LQKENI. This chain's CDR3 is CASSLDREGEKLFF. The CDR3 bases are TGTGCCAGCTCCCTAGACAGGGAAGGTGAAAAACTGTTTTTT.